This section outlines one TCR beta chain sequence together with its context. This specimen belongs to a study of T cell changes during pregnancy in multiple sclerosis. Only in-frame clones appear in the TCRdb table, and some are missing; sequencing was by immunoSEQ multiplex PCR. The table lists some 64,000 clones, 75% to 90% of them singletons. With 3 bases clipped from V and 7 bases from J, the junction kept 12 bases outside the gene matches. Germline CDR1 and CDR2: SGHRS and YFSETQ. The CDR3 covers 15 residues. The material was peripheral blood, obtained in the first trimester of pregnancy. The sequence was collected from a female donor in good health, enrolled as a control in a pregnancy study. The rearrangement uses TRBV5-1 and TRBJ2-5; TRBD2 aligns across 7 bases. Here the CDR3 DNA reads TGCGCCAGCAGCTCGGGTGAAGCGGGACCGGGGACCCAGTACTTC. This gives the protein CASSSGEAGPGTQYF.